The 29 T cell receptor beta chains below were found in one sample sequenced in a study of cytomegalovirus exposure and HLA in healthy donors. With 60 Vbeta and 13 Jbeta primers, the PCR was carried out. Assay: immunoSEQ multiplex PCR; the TCRdb copy retains only in-frame clones and omits some. Of 150,000 to 200,000 clones in the sample, 77% were seen once. Sequencing was carried out using PBMCs. These TCRs come from an older woman in good health and CMV-seropositive.

The V call is TRBV27, the J call TRBJ2-2, with 7 bases that match TRBD1. CDR1 is MNHEY and CDR2 is SMNVEV in the germline V gene (reference sequence). This CDR3 contains 17 residues. V dropped 3 bases and J dropped 0; count of bases not matched to a gene: 7. In DNA, the CDR3 is TGTGCCAGCAGTTTTAGGGGGCGAGGTTCGAACACCGGGGAGCTGTTTTTT. It specifies CASSFRGRGSNTGELFF.

V and J are TRBV19 and TRBJ2-5, with D perhaps TRBD1 (5 bases). The end of the DNA is better explained by TRBJ2-7, so the J call may be wrong. The germline V gene encodes CDR1 LNHDA and CDR2 SQIVND (reference sequence). The CDR3 has 13 amino acids. Here the CDR3 DNA reads TGTGCCAGTAGTGCAGGGTCGAACTACGAGCAGTACTTC. The encoded protein is CASSAGSNYEQYF.

This sequence joins TRBV5-1 and TRBJ1-1, with 7 bases lining up with TRBD1. CDR1 and CDR2 (germline): SGHRS, YFSETQ. Trimming removed 2 bases from V and 5 bases from J; junction bases left unmatched: 9. The CDR3 consists of 15 residues. The CDR3 sequence: CASSLQGWAGTEAFF. DNA for the CDR3: TGCGCCAGCAGCTTACAGGGGTGGGCCGGGACTGAAGCTTTCTTT. Filled out from reference TRBV5-1 and TRBJ1-1, the complete variable domain reads KAGVTQTPRYLIKTRGQQVTLSCSPISGHRSVSWYQQTPGQGLQFLFEYFSETQRNKGNFPGRFSGRQFSNSRSEMNVSTLELGDSALYLCASSLQGWAGTEAFFGQGTRLTVV.

This chain uses TRBV7-2 with TRBJ1-5, with 7 bases matching TRBD1. V gave up 0 bases and J gave up 5 bases; unmatched junction bases: 7. The CDR3 loop spans 16 amino acids. From germline, CDR1 is SGHTA and CDR2 FQGNSA. The CDR3 spells CASSLAGQGVYQPQHF. As DNA, the CDR3 is TGTGCCAGCAGCTTAGCGGGCCAGGGGGTCTATCAGCCCCAGCATTTT.

J is TRBJ1-1 and V is TRBV5-1; 8 bases map to TRBD1. CDR3 length: 14 amino acids. Germline trimming cut 4 bases from V and 0 bases from J; bases unmatched to any gene: 2. Per the germline V gene, CDR1 is SGHRS and CDR2 is YFSETQ. The DNA for the CDR3 is TGCGCCAGCAGCAGGACAGGGATGAACACTGAAGCTTTCTTT. This encodes CASSRTGMNTEAFF.

J is TRBJ2-3 and V is TRBV11-2; a possible D gene is TRBD2 (5 bases). Trimming pared 2 bases from V and 7 bases from J, leaving 10 bases between. Germline V gives CDR1 SGHAT, CDR2 FQNNGV. This CDR3 has 13 amino acids. The CDR3 sequence: CASSLLERHTQYF. DNA of the CDR3: TGTGCCAGCAGCTTATTGGAGCGGCATACGCAGTATTTT.

The chain has TRBV30 and TRBJ1-4; D call uncertain. Looked up from germline, CDR1 is GTSNPN and CDR2 is SVGIG (reference sequence). The CDR3 covers 12 residues. V shed 3 bases and J shed 3 bases, with 5 bases lying between them. The CDR3 region is CAWRASNEKLFF. The CDR3 nucleotides read TGTGCCTGGAGAGCGTCTAATGAAAAACTGTTTTTT.

The chain is built from TRBV28 and TRBJ2-7; D perhaps matches TRBD2 (7 bases). Germline V gives CDR1 MDHEN, CDR2 SYDVKM. The CDR3 covers 15 residues. The germline V and J ends were trimmed by 10 bases and 0 bases, with 19 bases remaining between them. As DNA, the CDR3 is TGTGCCATACTTGCTAGGGGGGGCAGCTCCTACGAGCAGTACTTC. Amino acid sequence: CAILARGGSSYEQYF. Filled out from reference TRBV28 and TRBJ2-7, the complete variable domain reads DVKVTQSSRYLVKRTGEKVFLECVQDMDHENMFWYRQDPGLGLRLIYFSYDVKMKEKGDIPEGYSVSREKKERFSLILESASTNQTSMYLCAILARGGSSYEQYFGPGTRLTVT.

This clone was found once. The J gene is TRBJ2-5, the V gene TRBV28, with 8 bases that match TRBD1. CDR3 length: 17 amino acids. The junction had 13 bases not matched to a gene; V was cut back by 2 bases and J by 5 bases. CDR1 and CDR2 (germline): MDHEN, SYDVKM. The CDR3 nucleotides are TGTGCCAGCAGTTTAGGGGCCGGCAGGGGGCGCGAGGAGACCCAGTACTTC. Translated, it gives CASSLGAGRGREETQYF. The full variable domain, rest sourced from reference TRBV28 and TRBJ2-5, is DVKVTQSSRYLVKRTGEKVFLECVQDMDHENMFWYRQDPGLGLRLIYFSYDVKMKEKGDIPEGYSVSREKKERFSLILESASTNQTSMYLCASSLGAGRGREETQYFGPGTRLLVL.

The gene calls are TRBV19 and TRBJ1-5, with a possible D match to TRBD1 (5 bases). This CDR3 is 14 amino acids long. Germline values: CDR1 LNHDA, CDR2 SQIVND (reference sequence). V gave up 4 bases and J gave up 6 bases, with 13 bases separating them. The CDR3 coding sequence is TGTGCCAGTAGTACACAGGTAAAGGGTCAGCCCCAGCATTTT. Protein sequence: CASSTQVKGQPQHF.

V is TRBV5-5 and J is TRBJ1-1, with TRBD1 as a possible D gene (6 bases). CDR3 size: 12 residues. Trimming took 4 bases from V and 7 from J, leaving 11 bases between them. Germline CDR1 and CDR2: SGHKS and YYEKEE (reference sequence). For the CDR3, the DNA is TGTGCCAGCAGCATGGGACAAAGTGAAGCTTTCTTT. Translated: CASSMGQSEAFF.

The V call is TRBV7-2, the J call TRBJ1-6; TRBD1 matches at 10 bases. The J segment lost 7 bases and the V segment lost 5 bases, leaving 5 bases of the junction unmatched. Germline CDR1 is SGHTA and CDR2 is FQGNSA. This CDR3 region has 15 residues. The CDR3 nucleotides read TGTGCCAGCAGCCTGCCGGGACAGGGGAATTCACCCCTCCACTTT. Translated, it gives CASSLPGQGNSPLHF.

The chain joins TRBV10-3 to TRBJ1-6, with D possibly matching TRBD1 (5 bases). The CDR3 spans 17 residues. CDR1 is ENHRY and CDR2 is SYGVKD in the germline V gene. V lost 0 bases and J lost 5, with 14 bases in between. Here the CDR3 reads CAISESGRVGNNSPLHF. The CDR3 DNA is TGTGCCATCAGTGAGTCCGGCAGGGTGGGCAATAATTCACCCCTCCACTTT.

J is TRBJ2-1 and V is TRBV6-1; TRBD2 matches 9 bases. Losses at the gene ends were 7 bases for V and 2 bases for J; bases not matched to a gene: 3. The germline V gene encodes CDR1 MNHNS and CDR2 SASEGT. This CDR3 is built from 14 residues. The CDR3 loop is CASIGTSPYNEQFF. The CDR3 DNA sequence: TGTGCCAGCATCGGGACTAGCCCCTACAATGAGCAGTTCTTC.

The gene calls are TRBV19 and TRBJ2-7; D perhaps matches TRBD1 (6 bases). V was clipped by 7 bases and J by 4 bases, with 17 bases between them. CDR3 length: 14 amino acids. Germline V gene lookup returns CDR1 LNHDA and CDR2 SQIVND (reference sequence). CDR3 protein: CASKPGHSFYEQYF. CDR3 nucleotides: TGTGCCAGTAAACCGGGACATTCGTTTTACGAGCAGTACTTC.

As DNA, the CDR3 is TGTGCCAGCAGCTTAGGGGGCGGGAGCTCCTACGAGCAGTACTTC. Translating gives CASSLGGGSSYEQYF. This chain links TRBV11-2 with TRBJ2-7; 7 bases agree with TRBD2. Germline CDR1 reads SGHAT; CDR2 reads FQNNGV. V shed 1 base, J shed 0 bases, and the junction held 3 bases outside the gene matches. The CDR3 sequence is 15 residues long.

The chain links TRBV7-6 to TRBJ1-3; 7 positions match TRBD1. V lost 2 bases, J lost 1 base, and 8 bases stayed unmatched. CDR1 and CDR2 from the germline V gene are SGHVS and FNYEAQ. CDR3 length equals 17 residues. CDR3: CASSLTTGVLSGNTIYF. In DNA form, the CDR3 reads TGTGCCAGCAGCTTAACCACAGGGGTACTTTCTGGAAACACCATATATTTT.

The chain carries TRBV6-5 and TRBJ2-3, with TRBD2 as a possible D gene (7 bases). This CDR3 is built from 13 residues. V was shortened by 6 bases and J by 3 bases, with 10 bases between the two germline ends. Germline V gene sequence: CDR1 MNHEY, CDR2 SVGAGI. CDR3 bases: TGTGCCAGCAGGGGGGGGCCTACAGATACGCAGTATTTT. It is translated as CASRGGPTDTQYF.

The CDR3 nucleotides read TGTGCCAGCAGCCGCAGGGATATGGGTTATTCACCCCTCCACTTT. It is translated as CASSRRDMGYSPLHF. The chain combines TRBV28 with TRBJ1-6, with TRBD1 as a possible D gene (5 bases). V was trimmed by 6 bases and J by 8 bases, leaving 17 bases between them. The CDR3 sequence is 15 residues long. From germline, CDR1 is MDHEN and CDR2 SYDVKM.

The J gene is TRBJ1-2, the V gene TRBV2; D might be TRBD1 (5 bases). The CDR3 is 13 residues long. V was shortened by 4 bases and J by 1 base, with 7 bases between the two germline ends. The germline V gene encodes CDR1 SNHLY and CDR2 FYNNEI. The CDR3 protein is CASSVQGNYGYTF. The CDR3 DNA reads as TGTGCCAGCAGTGTTCAGGGTAACTATGGCTACACCTTC.

This chain connects TRBV19 to TRBJ1-1; D is unclear. The ends were cut back, 5 bases at V and 0 bases at J, with 16 bases in the middle. Germline V gene data show CDR1 as LNHDA and CDR2 as SQIVND (reference sequence). This CDR3 region has 16 residues. The CDR3 DNA reads TGTGCCAGTAGTTCGAGAGGTGCCCTTATGAACACTGAAGCTTTCTTT. Its translation: CASSSRGALMNTEAFF.

This clone was recorded once. The chain is built from TRBV6-1 and TRBJ2-2; 10 nucleotides line up with TRBD2. Germline CDR1 and CDR2: MNHNS and SASEGT. J gave up 3 bases and V 7 bases, and 5 bases lay outside the gene matches. The CDR3 totals 15 residues. CDR3 residues: CASKVGLADTGELFF. The CDR3 nucleotides are TGTGCCAGCAAGGTCGGACTAGCGGACACCGGGGAGCTGTTTTTT.

There are a few counts of this clone. The chain carries TRBV6-5 and TRBJ2-3, with unresolved D. V lost 6 bases and J 5 bases, leaving 9 bases between the germline ends. The CDR3 length is 12 residues. In germline, CDR1 is MNHEY, CDR2 SVGAGI. In DNA, the CDR3 is TGTGCCAGCAGCTCTCCCGGAGATACGCAGTATTTT. Translating gives CASSSPGDTQYF.

V usage is TRBV30 and J usage is TRBJ2-7, with 8 bases identical to TRBD1. V was clipped by 1 base and J by 3 bases; unmatched bases: 8. The CDR3 contains 15 residues. The germline CDR1 and CDR2 sequences are GTSNPN and SVGIG (reference sequence). The CDR3 loop reads CAWSERTGPHYEQYF. CDR3 sequence (DNA): TGTGCCTGGAGTGAAAGGACAGGGCCTCACTACGAGCAGTACTTC.

The chain has TRBV29-1 and TRBJ2-5, with 9 bases matching TRBD2. Germline V gene data show CDR1 as SQVTM and CDR2 as ANQGSEA. The V and J ends lost 3 bases and 7 bases, in that order; junction bases with no gene match: 12. The CDR3 totals 15 residues. Here the CDR3 reads CSVEVLAGSGATQYF. Written as DNA, the CDR3 is TGCAGCGTTGAGGTCCTAGCGGGGTCTGGTGCGACCCAGTACTTC.

This clone came up once. The V gene is TRBV4-2, the J gene TRBJ2-2, with TRBD2 as a possible D gene (6 bases). Germline lookup yields CDR1 LGHNA and CDR2 YNFKEQ. The CDR3 is made up of 15 amino acids. Trimming removed 1 base from V and 6 bases from J, with 12 bases in between. The CDR3 DNA is TGTGCCAGCAGCCAAGGGGATGCGGGGTCCGGGGAGCTGTTTTTT. Its protein product is CASSQGDAGSGELFF.

The chain recombines TRBV27 with TRBJ2-2; 10 bases agree with TRBD2. The CDR3 has 18 residues. CDR1 is MNHEY, CDR2 SMNVEV, per germline (reference sequence). The trim removed 0 bases at V and 5 bases at J, leaving 9 bases unmatched. The CDR3 bases are TGTGCCAGCAGTTTATCGAGTCTAGCGGGAGCCATGACCGGGGAGCTGTTTTTT. Its translation: CASSLSSLAGAMTGELFF.

This clone came up a few times. V and J are TRBV19 and TRBJ2-1, with 10 positions matching TRBD2. The CDR3 extends over 15 amino acids. In germline, CDR1 is LNHDA, CDR2 SQIVND (reference sequence). Germline trimming cut 5 bases from V and 3 bases from J; bases unmatched to any gene: 4. CDR3 sequence reads: CASSVSSGGYNEQFF. The CDR3 DNA reads TGTGCCAGTAGTGTATCTAGCGGGGGCTACAATGAGCAGTTCTTC.

This chain connects TRBV29-1 to TRBJ1-4; D is undetermined. This CDR3 is built from 11 residues. Germline V gene lookup returns CDR1 SQVTM and CDR2 ANQGSEA. V lost 4 bases to trimming and J lost 8 bases, with 8 bases between them. CDR3 loop: CSVGEPEKLFF. CDR3 in DNA: TGCAGCGTTGGGGAGCCGGAAAAACTGTTTTTT.